The 14 T cell receptor beta chains listed next were all sequenced from one sample in a study of Ad26.COV2.S vaccination and SARS-CoV-2 variants. Here immunoSEQ multiplex PCR was the method, and the copy in TCRdb shows in-frame clones only, minus some. This sample yields about 350,000 clones, of which 92% are seen a single time; about 3.9% belongs to the top ten. Here the sequenced sample was peripheral blood, taken after recovery from COVID-19. The receptors here all came from a human donor who had recovered from COVID-19.

This chain links TRBV5-1 with TRBJ2-2; 9 bases are shared with TRBD2. The J segment lost 3 bases and the V segment lost 4 bases, leaving 4 bases of the junction unmatched. The CDR3 is 15 amino acids. Germline assignment: CDR1 SGHRS and CDR2 YFSETQ. The CDR3 DNA reads TGCGCCAGCAGCCCAGCGGGGGGAGACACCGGGGAGCTGTTTTTT. Translating gives CASSPAGGDTGELFF.

The chain recombines TRBV28 with TRBJ2-7, with D perhaps matching TRBD1 (5 bases). Looked up from germline, CDR1 is MDHEN and CDR2 is SYDVKM. Trimming removed 5 bases at V and 3 bases at J, with 17 bases between. CDR3 length: 15 amino acids. The CDR3 loop is CASSPPQVQGYEQYF. The DNA for the CDR3 is TGTGCCAGCAGTCCCCCTCAGGTGCAGGGCTACGAGCAGTACTTC.

This rearrangement joins TRBV5-4 to TRBJ1-4, with D possibly matching TRBD1 (6 bases). From germline, CDR1 is SGHNT and CDR2 YYREEE (reference sequence). The CDR3 is made up of 14 amino acids. V shed 4 bases and J shed 7 bases, with 14 bases lying between them. The CDR3 sequence is CASSKGGSSEKLFF. CDR3 DNA sequence: TGTGCCAGCAGCAAAGGGGGTTCGAGTGAAAAACTGTTTTTT.

The chain carries TRBV2 and TRBJ2-7, with 12 bases fitting TRBD2. This CDR3 comprises 14 residues. Germline CDR1 SNHLY, CDR2 FYNNEI. The trim removed 4 bases at V and 4 bases at J, leaving 2 bases unmatched. CDR3 nucleotides: TGTGCCAGCAGTGGGACTAGCGGGGAGTACGAGCAGTACTTC. It translates to CASSGTSGEYEQYF.

The chain employs TRBV7-9 and TRBJ1-5; D gene uncertain. The CDR3 sequence is 12 residues long. V was cut by 5 bases and J by 2 bases, with 4 bases left in between. Per germline, CDR1 SEHNR and CDR2 FQNEAQ (reference sequence). This chain's CDR3 is CASSVGNQPQHF. The DNA for the CDR3 is TGTGCCAGCAGCGTCGGCAATCAGCCCCAGCATTTT.

This rearrangement joins TRBV24-1 to TRBJ1-1; D is unclear. Germline V gene data show CDR1 as KGHDR and CDR2 as SFDVKD. V was pared by 4 bases and J by 0 bases, with 5 bases between. This CDR3 has 13 residues. For the CDR3, the DNA is TGTGCCACCAGTGACGGAATGAACACTGAAGCTTTCTTT. Protein product: CATSDGMNTEAFF.

V is TRBV7-9 and J is TRBJ2-1; D tentatively fits TRBD1 or TRBD2 (6 bases each). Trimming stripped 3 bases from V and 0 bases from J, with 18 bases between. Germline loops: CDR1 SEHNR, CDR2 FQNEAQ (reference sequence). The CDR3 is 18 amino acids. CDR3 loop: CASSLRPRGLSSYNEQFF. CDR3 nucleotide sequence: TGTGCCAGCAGCTTGCGCCCCCGGGGGCTTAGCTCCTACAATGAGCAGTTCTTC.

The V call is TRBV5-1, the J call TRBJ1-2; D might be TRBD1 (5 bases). Germline V lookup: CDR1 SGHRS, CDR2 YFSETQ. The CDR3 sequence is 17 residues long. V was trimmed by 5 bases and J by 0 bases, leaving 20 bases between them. CDR3 nucleotide sequence: TGCGCCAGCAGGAATTCGGGCTCCGGGGGTCCTAACTATGGCTACACCTTC. The encoded protein is CASRNSGSGGPNYGYTF.

V usage is TRBV6-6 and J usage is TRBJ1-2, with 8 bases identical to TRBD1. CDR1 and CDR2 (germline): MNHNY, SVGAGI (reference sequence). This CDR3 spans 14 amino acids. Trimming at V came to 5 bases and at J to 2 bases, leaving 4 bases not matched to a gene. The CDR3 spells CASSGQGANYGYTF. DNA for the CDR3: TGTGCCAGCAGTGGGCAGGGGGCCAACTATGGCTACACCTTC.

In its sample, this clone was seen once. The chain joins TRBV7-8 to TRBJ2-5, with 11 bases matching TRBD2. Germline V gives CDR1 SGHVS, CDR2 FQNEAQ. The V segment lost 5 bases and the J segment 4 bases; nucleotides outside the gene matches: 6. This CDR3 is built from 15 residues. CDR3 coding DNA: TGTGCCAGCAGCGAAACTAGCGGGGGCTCAGAGACCCAGTACTTC. It yields the protein CASSETSGGSETQYF.

This clone was seen many times. In the same sample, other DNA sequences code for this CDR3. The chain couples TRBV9 to TRBJ2-3, with unresolved D. The CDR3 extends over 12 amino acids. V was pared by 4 bases and J by 2 bases, with 5 bases between. Germline V gene sequence: CDR1 SGDLS, CDR2 YYNGEE. CDR3 region: CASSPNTDTQYF. The CDR3 region has the DNA TGTGCCAGCAGCCCGAACACAGATACGCAGTATTTT.

V and J are TRBV5-1 and TRBJ2-7, with D hard to call. The CDR3 is 12 amino acids. V was clipped by 4 bases and J by 4 bases, with 9 bases between them. CDR1 and CDR2 from the germline V gene are SGHRS and YFSETQ. In DNA form, the CDR3 reads TGCGCCAGCAGCCCGGACGCATACGAGCAGTACTTC. As protein: CASSPDAYEQYF.

J is TRBJ1-4 and V is TRBV7-2; D gene uncertain. Trimming stripped 5 bases from V and 7 bases from J, with 11 bases between. The CDR3 totals 13 residues. Germline-derived CDR1 and CDR2 are SGHTA and FQGNSA. In nucleotides, the CDR3 is TGTGCCAGCAGCCTGATATGGGGTGAAAAACTGTTTTTT. This encodes CASSLIWGEKLFF.

The chain carries TRBV27 and TRBJ1-1; 7 bases match TRBD1. Trimming removed 4 bases from V and 8 bases from J; junction bases left unmatched: 7. The CDR3 is 13 residues long. CDR1 is MNHEY, CDR2 SMNVEV, per germline (reference sequence). The CDR3 protein is CASSSKQGREAFF. DNA for the CDR3: TGTGCCAGCAGTTCAAAACAGGGGCGGGAAGCTTTCTTT.